This TCR beta chain was captured by sequencing in a study of identical twins (dated by TCRdb to the mid-2010s). At the level of the whole study: To test whether fetal clonotypes persist, the study used deep sequencing on TCR alpha and beta repertoires from monozygotic twins, unrelated adults of various ages, and cord blood. Replicate twin experiments were performed at different times using different library preparation protocols to rule out contamination.

The method was 5' RACE. The instrument was an Illumina HiSeq 2000. A universal primer binding site was introduced by template switching, and a unique molecular identifier was present in the final cDNA, enabling accurate counting of TCR cDNA molecules. First-strand cDNA for TCR alpha and beta chains was synthesized from specific primers in the conserved constant-segment region. Each cDNA library was double barcoded, with a SMART-Mk sample barcode plus Illumina barcodes, to control for contamination. TruSeq adapter sequences and Illumina sample barcodes were added in two successive PCR steps. Sequencing of the TCR alpha and beta cDNA libraries was done on the Illumina HiSeq platform using custom primers. Per the original workflow: Raw reads were processed with MiGEC to extract unique molecular identifiers, and MiXCR was used to determine CDR3 positions. Recombination models were inferred per individual with the repgenHMM and IGoR tools using an EM algorithm. Shared clonotypes were analyzed with the tcR package in R, and sharing was normalized by the product of cloneset sizes. To study raw recombination without the effects of thymic and clonal selection, out-of-frame nonproductive sequences were analyzed. The raw public reads went through TCRdb reprocessing: fastp at Q25, MiXCR clone calling, in-frame beta chains kept. Rows with a matching CDR3 protein are joined into one entry that keeps the most common DNA and genes. It is TCRdb's table, rather than the study itself, that gives the V and J calls and clone size. This sample holds 650,000 to 750,000 distinct CDR3 sequences; about 20% were observed only once. The ten top clones hold around 4.4% of the sample.

Every donor in the study was a healthy Caucasian. Three pairs of female monozygotic twins, all aged roughly 18 to 29 years, were included in the twin cohort. Peripheral blood mononuclear cells were the source from which RNA for the TCR libraries was isolated. General conclusions and limits of the study: Compared with coincidental sharing between unrelated individuals, out-of-frame TCR alpha sequences shared between twins had an excess of sequences with low generation probability. Because the same donors could not be followed over many years, the conclusions depended on cross-sectional statistical analysis. A weaker excess of twin sharing was found in beta out-of-frame sequences because the signal-to-noise ratio was lowered by fewer shared sequences. Zero-insertion analyses could be partly confounded by invariant T cells such as MAIT and iNKT, although diverse VJ usage argued against such confounding for most clonotypes. Recombination models systematically underestimated out-of-frame TCR alpha sharing in monozygotic twins but agreed with sharing between unrelated individuals. Fewer insertions were carried by abundant cord blood beta clonotypes, a similar but weaker trend appeared in young adult naive repertoires, and no such trend appeared in memory repertoires.

Only a few counts were recorded for this clonotype. Its antigen specificity is not known. No base-level quality is on record; no much larger clone is a single base apart. Via the germline V gene, CDR1 is SQVTM and CDR2 ANQGSEA. Trimming costs V 6 bases and J 1 base, and their ends lie 14 bases apart. The CDR3 holds 14 amino acids from the cysteine to the phenylalanine. Only CDR3 DNA is held: 42 bases, read in frame from base 1. This sample was shared with a second study, whose subject was T cells expressing NK-cell markers. Looking at the second paper: Three sorted T-cell subsets (CD3+CD56+NKG2C+, CD3+CD56+NKG2C- and CD3+CD56-NKG2C+) from several donors had their TCR beta-chain repertoires profiled. Among the eight sequenced donors, seven were HCMV-seropositive and one was HCMV-seronegative. In several experiments an anti-gammadeltaTCR antibody was added to restrict sorting to alphabetaTCR-expressing T cells. In 5 to 7 donors, the dominant CD3+CD56+NKG2C+ clonotypes ranked among the top 10 CD8+ clonotypes, making up 1.0-7.0% of CD8+ T cells. Those dominant clonotypes were again the most abundant among CD3+CD56-NKG2C+ cells in a handful of donors, at about 25-60.1%. Whether the expanded NKG2C-expressing T cell clones were specific for HCMV antigens was left unclear. The eight sequenced donors were randomly selected healthy volunteers, three men and five women. HCMV-specific IgG was detected in serum with a commercial ELISA kit to determine HCMV serostatus. Bulk peripheral blood T-cell repertoires were additionally sequenced from unsorted PBMC for a handful of donors. MIGEC was used to demultiplex reads and group reads by UMI, and MiTCR was used to assemble and quantify clonotypes. To exclude erroneous sequences, only TCR cDNA sequences supported by at least two reads were retained. The tcR package was used for downstream repertoire analysis, with clonotypes matched between fractions based on CDR3 nucleotide sequence plus V segment. Antigen specificity was annotated against VDJdb with VDJmatch, allowing one amino acid substitution in CDR3.

The sequence joins TRBV29-1 to TRBJ2-3, and perhaps TRBD1 as D gene, on 5 matching bases. The source is a woman aged 18-29 years in good health. Sequencing used PBMCs. CDR3 protein: CSVATGAGTDTQYF. Read as DNA, the sequence is TGCAGCGTGGCTACAGGCGCCGGCACAGATACGCAGTATTTT.